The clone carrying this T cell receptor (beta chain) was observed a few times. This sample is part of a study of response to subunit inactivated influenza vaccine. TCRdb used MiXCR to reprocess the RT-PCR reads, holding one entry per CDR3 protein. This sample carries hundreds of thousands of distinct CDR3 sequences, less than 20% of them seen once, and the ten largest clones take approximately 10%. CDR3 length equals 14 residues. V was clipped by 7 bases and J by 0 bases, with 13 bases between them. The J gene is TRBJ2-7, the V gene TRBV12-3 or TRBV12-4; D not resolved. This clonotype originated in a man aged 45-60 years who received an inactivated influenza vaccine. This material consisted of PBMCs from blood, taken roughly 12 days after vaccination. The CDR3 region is CASTDFSLSYEQYF. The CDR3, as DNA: TGTGCCAGCACAGACTTTTCCCTCTCCTACGAGCAGTACTTC.